These T cell receptor beta chains were read from a single sample in a study of cytomegalovirus exposure and HLA in healthy donors. Sequencing used immunoSEQ multiplex PCR; TCRdb keeps in-frame clones, though not all of them. Among 200,000 to 300,000 clones listed, around 80% were seen once. The sequencing input was PBMCs. The receptors shown here come from an older woman in good health and CMV-seropositive. CDR3s include the opening cysteine and the closing phenylalanine or tryptophan. The order of the fields is J gene, V gene, clone size, D gene, CDR3 DNA, CDR3 protein. D genes are given only for firm matches. Clone size is not always given. Where it is, it says once, few, many or a class for expanded clones.

j_gene: TRBJ2-4; v_gene: TRBV6-6; abundance: .; d_gene: .; CDR3nt: TGTGCCAGCAGTTACTCGGGGGGAGGCAAAAACATTCAGTACTTC; CDR3aa: CASSYSGGGKNIQYF
j_gene: TRBJ2-5; v_gene: TRBV9; abundance: .; d_gene: .; CDR3nt: TGTGCCAGCAGCCCGGGGGGCGGTGTGGAGACCCAGTACTTC; CDR3aa: CASSPGGGVETQYF
j_gene: TRBJ1-4; v_gene: TRBV5-6; abundance: .; d_gene: TRBD1; CDR3nt: TGTGCCAGCAGTCAAACAGGGGGCGCCGGGAAACTGTTTTTT; CDR3aa: CASSQTGGAGKLFF
j_gene: TRBJ1-2; v_gene: TRBV6-6; abundance: .; d_gene: .; CDR3nt: TGTGCCAGCGTTACCGGGACATCTCGTGGCTACACCTTC; CDR3aa: CASVTGTSRGYTF
j_gene: TRBJ1-5; v_gene: TRBV7-9; abundance: .; d_gene: .; CDR3nt: TGTGCCAGCAGCGTTGGGACAAATAGCAATCAGCCCCAGCATTTT; CDR3aa: CASSVGTNSNQPQHF
j_gene: TRBJ1-2; v_gene: TRBV5-4; abundance: .; d_gene: TRBD1; CDR3nt: TGTGCCAGCAGCTTACAGGGGTCCTATGGCTACACCTTC; CDR3aa: CASSLQGSYGYTF
j_gene: TRBJ2-7; v_gene: TRBV19; abundance: .; d_gene: TRBD2; CDR3nt: TGTGCCAGTAGTATAGTCTCGGGAGGGGAGCAGTACTTC; CDR3aa: CASSIVSGGEQYF
j_gene: TRBJ2-6; v_gene: TRBV19; abundance: .; d_gene: .; CDR3nt: TGTGCCAGTAGTCGTAGGGGTGCTGGGGCCAACGTCCTGACTTTC; CDR3aa: CASSRRGAGANVLTF
j_gene: TRBJ2-7; v_gene: TRBV13; abundance: .; d_gene: .; CDR3nt: TGTGCCAGCAGCTTAGCATCATCGACCGGGTTCACCTACGAGCAGTACTTC; CDR3aa: CASSLASSTGFTYEQYF
j_gene: TRBJ2-7; v_gene: TRBV5-6; abundance: .; d_gene: .; CDR3nt: TGTGCCAGCAGCTTTGGGCAGGCCTCGTGGGAGCAGTACTTC; CDR3aa: CASSFGQASWEQYF
j_gene: TRBJ2-5; v_gene: TRBV11-3; abundance: .; d_gene: .; CDR3nt: TGTGCCAGCAGCTTAGGCCGGCGGGAGACCCAGTACTTC; CDR3aa: CASSLGRRETQYF
j_gene: TRBJ1-1; v_gene: TRBV23-1; abundance: .; d_gene: .; CDR3nt: TGCGCCAGCAGTCAATCGTCCGTAATGAACACTGAAGCTTTCTTT; CDR3aa: CASSQSSVMNTEAFF
j_gene: TRBJ2-7; v_gene: TRBV7-3; abundance: few; d_gene: .; CDR3nt: TGTGCCAGCAGCTCTGGGCAAAACTCCTACGAGCAGTACTTC; CDR3aa: CASSSGQNSYEQYF
j_gene: TRBJ2-5; v_gene: TRBV4-1; abundance: once; d_gene: .; CDR3nt: TGCGCCAGCAGCCAACCTACTCTGGAGAGACCCCGGGAGACCCAGTACTTC; CDR3aa: CASSQPTLERPRETQYF
j_gene: TRBJ1-1; v_gene: TRBV6-1; abundance: .; d_gene: TRBD1; CDR3nt: TGTGCCAGCAACCCGACAGGGATGAACACTGAAGCTTTCTTT; CDR3aa: CASNPTGMNTEAFF
j_gene: TRBJ2-7; v_gene: TRBV6-1; abundance: .; d_gene: TRBD1; CDR3nt: TGTGCCAGCCAAACCGGGACAGGGGGTTACGAGCAGTACTTC; CDR3aa: CASQTGTGGYEQYF
j_gene: TRBJ2-7; v_gene: TRBV28; abundance: few; d_gene: TRBD1; CDR3nt: TGTGCCAGCAGGGTGGGACAGCCCTACGAGCAGTACTTC; CDR3aa: CASRVGQPYEQYF
j_gene: TRBJ2-5; v_gene: TRBV6-5; abundance: .; d_gene: .; CDR3nt: TGTGCCAGCAGCCCAAGACAGTACCCACAAGAGACCCAGTACTTC; CDR3aa: CASSPRQYPQETQYF
j_gene: TRBJ2-1; v_gene: TRBV19; abundance: .; d_gene: TRBD1; CDR3nt: TGTGCCAGTACCTCTCCCGGGACAGTTTCCTACAATGAGCAGTTCTTC; CDR3aa: CASTSPGTVSYNEQFF
j_gene: TRBJ2-1; v_gene: TRBV14; abundance: once; d_gene: .; CDR3nt: TGTGCCAGCAGCCCATCATCTAGTATAGCGGCCAATGAGCAGTTCTTC; CDR3aa: CASSPSSSIAANEQFF
j_gene: TRBJ2-5; v_gene: TRBV7-7; abundance: .; d_gene: TRBD2; CDR3nt: TGTGCCAGCAGCCCGGGACTAGTTGGGGAGACCCAGTACTTC; CDR3aa: CASSPGLVGETQYF
j_gene: TRBJ2-3; v_gene: TRBV10-3; abundance: .; d_gene: TRBD2; CDR3nt: TGTGCCGCAACCTTCACTAGCGGGGCTAGCACAGATACGCAGTATTTT; CDR3aa: CAATFTSGASTDTQYF
j_gene: TRBJ1-2; v_gene: TRBV9; abundance: .; d_gene: .; CDR3nt: TGTGCCAGCAGCGTAGGCGGCCAAGGTGTGTATGGCTACACCTTC; CDR3aa: CASSVGGQGVYGYTF
j_gene: TRBJ2-1; v_gene: TRBV5-5; abundance: .; d_gene: TRBD2; CDR3nt: TGTGCCAGCAGCTTGGTACTAGCGGGAGACAATGAGCAGTTCTTC; CDR3aa: CASSLVLAGDNEQFF
j_gene: TRBJ2-7; v_gene: TRBV11-2; abundance: .; d_gene: .; CDR3nt: TGTGCCAGCAGCTTAGAGCGGAGCTCCTACGAGCAGTACTTC; CDR3aa: CASSLERSSYEQYF
j_gene: TRBJ1-2; v_gene: TRBV13; abundance: .; d_gene: TRBD1; CDR3nt: TGTGCCAGCAGCTTACGACAGGGGGCTGGCTACACCTTC; CDR3aa: CASSLRQGAGYTF
j_gene: TRBJ1-3; v_gene: TRBV6-5; abundance: few; d_gene: .; CDR3nt: TGTGCCAGCAGTTACGACAGTGGCACTGGAAACACCATATATTTT; CDR3aa: CASSYDSGTGNTIYF
j_gene: TRBJ2-7; v_gene: TRBV5-5; abundance: .; d_gene: .; CDR3nt: TGTGCCAGCCGAGGCGGGCCCTCCTACGAGCAGTACTTC; CDR3aa: CASRGGPSYEQYF
j_gene: TRBJ1-3; v_gene: TRBV5-4; abundance: .; d_gene: TRBD1; CDR3nt: TGTGCCAGCAGCTTGACAGGGGGCCGTGGAAACACCATATATTTT; CDR3aa: CASSLTGGRGNTIYF
j_gene: TRBJ2-5; v_gene: TRBV9; abundance: .; d_gene: .; CDR3nt: TGTGCCAGCAGCCCAGGGCGTGGGGCAATCGGAGAGACCCAGTACTTC; CDR3aa: CASSPGRGAIGETQYF
j_gene: TRBJ2-3; v_gene: TRBV19; abundance: .; d_gene: TRBD1; CDR3nt: TGTGCCAGTAGTATGGGACAGAGTAGCACAGATACGCAGTATTTT; CDR3aa: CASSMGQSSTDTQYF
j_gene: TRBJ2-7; v_gene: TRBV29-1; abundance: .; d_gene: .; CDR3nt: TGCAGCGTTGAACCCCTACCCCCGGACGAGCAGTACTTC; CDR3aa: CSVEPLPPDEQYF
j_gene: TRBJ1-1; v_gene: TRBV5-1; abundance: .; d_gene: TRBD1; CDR3nt: TGCGCCAGCAGCCCGGACAGGGGGCGGACTGAAGCTTTCTTT; CDR3aa: CASSPDRGRTEAFF
j_gene: TRBJ2-3; v_gene: TRBV7-3; abundance: .; d_gene: TRBD2; CDR3nt: TGTGCCAGCAGCCAAGGTGGCGGGAGGGGGGGGGCAGATACGCAGTATTTT; CDR3aa: CASSQGGGRGGADTQYF
j_gene: TRBJ1-4; v_gene: TRBV6-5; abundance: few; d_gene: .; CDR3nt: TGTGCCAGCAGTTTGATGACAGCTACTTTAAATGAAAAACTGTTTTTT; CDR3aa: CASSLMTATLNEKLFF
j_gene: TRBJ1-1; v_gene: TRBV4-2; abundance: once; d_gene: .; CDR3nt: TGTGCCAGCAGCCTGAGGGGGGGCTGGGGCACTGAAGCTTTCTTT; CDR3aa: CASSLRGGWGTEAFF
j_gene: TRBJ1-4; v_gene: TRBV11-2; abundance: .; d_gene: .; CDR3nt: TGTGCCAGCAGCTACAGACCTGCAACTAATGAAAAACTGTTTTTT; CDR3aa: CASSYRPATNEKLFF
j_gene: TRBJ1-1; v_gene: TRBV5-1; abundance: .; d_gene: .; CDR3nt: TGCGCCAGCAGCTTGAATCAGGGGACCACTGAAGCTTTCTTT; CDR3aa: CASSLNQGTTEAFF
j_gene: TRBJ1-2; v_gene: TRBV2; abundance: .; d_gene: .; CDR3nt: TGTGCCAGCATCAGTAACTATGGCTACACCTTC; CDR3aa: CASISNYGYTF
j_gene: TRBJ2-1; v_gene: TRBV27; abundance: .; d_gene: TRBD2; CDR3nt: TGTGCCAGCAGTTTCCGGACTAGCGGCTACAATGAGCAGTTCTTC; CDR3aa: CASSFRTSGYNEQFF
j_gene: TRBJ1-3; v_gene: TRBV5-4; abundance: .; d_gene: .; CDR3nt: TGTGCCAGCAGCTTGGAGGGGCAACCTGGAAACACCATATATTTT; CDR3aa: CASSLEGQPGNTIYF
j_gene: TRBJ2-1; v_gene: TRBV5-1; abundance: once; d_gene: TRBD2; CDR3nt: TGCGCCAGCAGCTTGGCTGGGACTAGCGGATACAATGAGCAGTTCTTC; CDR3aa: CASSLAGTSGYNEQFF
j_gene: TRBJ2-3; v_gene: TRBV2; abundance: few; d_gene: .; CDR3nt: TGTGCCAGCAGGGCGGACACAGATACGCAGTATTTT; CDR3aa: CASRADTDTQYF
j_gene: TRBJ1-1; v_gene: TRBV18; abundance: once; d_gene: .; CDR3nt: TGTGCCAGCTCACCAGGTCAGGGTAACACTGAAGCTTTCTTT; CDR3aa: CASSPGQGNTEAFF
j_gene: TRBJ1-2; v_gene: TRBV6-6; abundance: .; d_gene: TRBD1; CDR3nt: TGTGCCACCGCCCCCATGACAGGGGATGCCTATGGCTACACCTTC; CDR3aa: CATAPMTGDAYGYTF
j_gene: TRBJ1-6; v_gene: TRBV2; abundance: .; d_gene: TRBD1; CDR3nt: TGTGCCAGCACCCAGCAGGGGGCTATTGATGATTCACCCCTCCACTTT; CDR3aa: CASTQQGAIDDSPLHF
j_gene: TRBJ2-7; v_gene: TRBV27; abundance: .; d_gene: .; CDR3nt: TGTGCCAGCAGTTTGGGCAGGAACCATGGGGAGCAGTACTTC; CDR3aa: CASSLGRNHGEQYF
j_gene: TRBJ1-4; v_gene: TRBV28; abundance: .; d_gene: TRBD1; CDR3nt: TGTGCCAGCAGATTCACCTCGGGGACAGGGCATGGGAAGCCTGAAAAACTGTTTTTT; CDR3aa: CASRFTSGTGHGKPEKLFF
j_gene: TRBJ2-5; v_gene: TRBV9; abundance: .; d_gene: .; CDR3nt: TGTGCCAGCAGCGCTTCAGGGGTGGCAGAGACCCAGTACTTC; CDR3aa: CASSASGVAETQYF
j_gene: TRBJ1-1; v_gene: TRBV10-3; abundance: .; d_gene: TRBD1; CDR3nt: TGTGCCACCTGGACAGGACGGGCAGGGTACACTGAAGCTTTCTTT; CDR3aa: CATWTGRAGYTEAFF
j_gene: TRBJ2-5; v_gene: TRBV2; abundance: .; d_gene: .; CDR3nt: TGTGCCAGCGGACAGACTCGAACAGAGACCCAGTACTTC; CDR3aa: CASGQTRTETQYF
j_gene: TRBJ2-1; v_gene: TRBV11-2; abundance: .; d_gene: TRBD2; CDR3nt: TGTGCCAGCAGCTTAGCGGGGGCTAGCGGGCAAACGGTAAATGAGCAGTTCTTC; CDR3aa: CASSLAGASGQTVNEQFF